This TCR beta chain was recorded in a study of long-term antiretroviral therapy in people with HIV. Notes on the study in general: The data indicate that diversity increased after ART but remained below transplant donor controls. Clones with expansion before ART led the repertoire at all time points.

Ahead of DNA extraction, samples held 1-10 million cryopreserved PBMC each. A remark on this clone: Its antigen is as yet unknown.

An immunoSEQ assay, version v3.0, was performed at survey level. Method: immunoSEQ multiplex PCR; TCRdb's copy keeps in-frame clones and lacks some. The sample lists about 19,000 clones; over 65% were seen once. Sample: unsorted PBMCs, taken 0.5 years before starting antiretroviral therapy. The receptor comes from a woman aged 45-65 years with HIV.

The DNA for the CDR3 is TGCAGCGTTGGGGACAGAATTGGAAACACCATATATTTT. It encodes CSVGDRIGNTIYF. The chain employs TRBV29-1 and TRBJ1-3; TRBD1 matches 7 bases. V dropped 4 bases and J dropped 3; count of bases not matched to a gene: 3. The germline gives CDR1 SQVTM, CDR2 ANQGSEA. The CDR3 consists of 13 residues.